The T cell receptor (beta chain) under discussion was sequenced for a study of STAT5B mutations in CD4+ large granular lymphocyte leukemia. As regards this clone: Its antigen is unidentified.

Study results and limitations: Compared with healthy controls (2/35), patient top clones favored TRBV06 (8/27).

Measured with immunoSEQ multiplex PCR; TCRdb has only the in-frame clones, and not every one. The data contain over 25,000 clones, 70% to 75% of them singletons. The CDR3 is made up of 13 amino acids. Trimming took off 3 bases at V and 2 bases at J, with 7 bases between the two ends. Germline V gene lookup returns CDR1 LNHNV and CDR2 YYDKDF (reference sequence). This receptor was obtained from a human donor in good health. The chain employs TRBV15 and TRBJ1-2, with D hard to call. The sequenced sample was CD4+ T cells from blood buffy coats. CDR3: CATSSQQNYGYTF. The CDR3 region has the DNA TGTGCCACCAGCAGTCAGCAGAACTATGGCTACACCTTC.